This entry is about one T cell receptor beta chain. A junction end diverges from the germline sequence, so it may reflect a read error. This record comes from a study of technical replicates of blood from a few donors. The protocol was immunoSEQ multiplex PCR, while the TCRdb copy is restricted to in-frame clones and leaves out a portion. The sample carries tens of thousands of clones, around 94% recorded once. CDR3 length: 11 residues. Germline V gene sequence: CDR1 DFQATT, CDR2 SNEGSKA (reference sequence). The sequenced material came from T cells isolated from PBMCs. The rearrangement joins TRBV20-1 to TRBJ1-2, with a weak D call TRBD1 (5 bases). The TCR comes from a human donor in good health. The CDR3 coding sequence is TGTAAGGGAGGGGCTAACTATGGCTACACCTTC. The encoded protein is CKGGANYGYTF.